This section outlines one TCR beta chain sequence together with its context. Its cognate antigen is unknown. These data come from a study of cytomegalovirus exposure and HLA in healthy donors. Findings of the study overall: Later, an analysis showed that TCR beta chains associated with HLA were more clonally expanded than others that were equally common. Prediction of most subjects' HLA-A and HLA-B alleles by TCR beta sequences was reportedly accurate.

Vbeta (60) and Jbeta (13) primers were used in the PCR. Here immunoSEQ multiplex PCR was the method, and the copy in TCRdb shows in-frame clones only, minus some. This sample has about 200,000 clones, with 70% to 90% found just once. Sequencing used PBMCs. This receptor was taken from a woman aged 30 to 39 in good health and CMV-seronegative.

CDR3 in amino acids: CASSTGQGKLAKNIQYF. CDR3 in DNA: TGCGCCAGCAGCACGGGACAGGGGAAACTGGCCAAAAACATTCAGTACTTC. This chain connects TRBV5-1 to TRBJ2-4; 10 nucleotides align to TRBD1. V dropped 4 bases and J dropped 1; count of bases not matched to a gene: 8. Germline lookup yields CDR1 SGHRS and CDR2 YFSETQ. CDR3 length: 17 residues.